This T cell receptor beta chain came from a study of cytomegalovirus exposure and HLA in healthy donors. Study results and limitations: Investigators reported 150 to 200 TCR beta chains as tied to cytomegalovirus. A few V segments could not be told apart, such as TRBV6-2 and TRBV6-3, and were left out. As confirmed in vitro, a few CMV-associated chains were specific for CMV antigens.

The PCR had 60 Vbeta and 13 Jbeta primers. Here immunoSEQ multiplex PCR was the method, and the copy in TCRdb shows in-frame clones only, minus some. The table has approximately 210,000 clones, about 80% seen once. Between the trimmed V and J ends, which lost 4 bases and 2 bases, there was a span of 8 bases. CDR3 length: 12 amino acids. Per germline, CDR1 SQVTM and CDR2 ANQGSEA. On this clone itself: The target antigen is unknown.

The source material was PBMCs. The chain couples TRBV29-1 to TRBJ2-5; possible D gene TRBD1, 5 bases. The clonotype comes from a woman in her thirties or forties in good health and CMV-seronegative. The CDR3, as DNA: TGCAGCGTTGGACAGTTTCAAGAGACCCAGTACTTC. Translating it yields CSVGQFQETQYF.